The sequence of this T cell receptor (beta chain) was determined in a study of T cell responses to AZD1222 COVID-19 vaccine. Method: immunoSEQ multiplex PCR; TCRdb's copy keeps in-frame clones and lacks some. The data contain 95,000 to 150,000 clones, about 90% of them singletons. General study findings and limits: Two doses of AZD1222 preceded a rise in Spike-specific TCR breadth and depth. With dominance at 160-218 and 743-854, vaccine-associated CD4 TCRs spanned spike.

CDR3 size: 16 residues. V was clipped by 4 bases and J by 6 bases; unmatched bases: 14. CDR1 and CDR2 (germline): KGHSH, LQKENI. A remark on this clone: Its specificity is not known.

The input for sequencing was peripheral blood, taken on day 0 of AZD1222 vaccination. The receptor's source is an adult in good health. This chain links TRBV18 with TRBJ1-2; 7 positions agree with TRBD1. The CDR3 sequence is CASSLEIGTDFNGYTF. The CDR3 DNA is TGTGCCAGCTCACTCGAAATCGGGACAGATTTTAATGGCTACACCTTC.